The 21 T cell receptor beta chains below all came from one sample that was sequenced in a study of shared clonotypes between healthy human individuals. CD45RO-negative cells were positively selected for CCR7, leaving out terminally differentiated effector memory CD45RA+ cells. Assay used: immunoSEQ multiplex PCR; TCRdb lists only in-frame clones, some missing. Among roughly 590,000 clones listed, roughly 96% were seen once. The specimen was naive CD8+ T cells sorted from blood. The receptors originated from a woman aged 25-40 years in good health.

Here the CDR3 reads CASSFSQSGQGNGYTF. CDR3 in DNA: TGTGCCAGCAGTTTCAGTCAATCGGGACAGGGGAACGGCTACACCTTC. The chain carries TRBV28 and TRBJ1-2; 10 bases are shared with TRBD1. V gave up 3 bases and J gave up 8 bases; unmatched junction bases: 12. The CDR3 runs 16 residues. Germline lookup yields CDR1 MDHEN and CDR2 SYDVKM.

The chain employs TRBV9 and TRBJ2-7; the D gene could be TRBD1 or TRBD2 (5 bases each). The germline V gene encodes CDR1 SGDLS and CDR2 YYNGEE. The CDR3 contains 14 residues. Trimming took off 1 base at V and 6 bases at J, with 14 bases between the two ends. This CDR3 is CASSVSWGTPEQYF. The CDR3 region has the DNA TGTGCCAGCAGCGTATCGTGGGGGACCCCCGAGCAGTACTTC.

This clone appeared a single time. The V gene is TRBV27, the J gene TRBJ2-3, with 10 bases fitting TRBD2. The CDR3 is 18 residues long. Germline V gene lookup returns CDR1 MNHEY and CDR2 SMNVEV (reference sequence). The junction had 11 bases not matched to a gene; V was cut back by 3 bases and J by 2 bases. Written as DNA, the CDR3 is TGTGCCAGCAGTTTGCTTGGGTACGGGACTAGCGACACAGATACGCAGTATTTT. It translates to CASSLLGYGTSDTDTQYF.

This clone was detected once. The rearrangement joins TRBV13 to TRBJ2-1; 9 nucleotides line up with TRBD2. With V trimmed by 2 bases and J by 3 bases, 5 bases remained unmatched. CDR1 is PRHDT and CDR2 is FYEKMQ in the germline V gene (reference sequence). The CDR3 consists of 16 residues. The CDR3: CASSLRLAGIYNEQFF. CDR3 DNA: TGTGCCAGCAGCTTACGGCTAGCGGGAATCTACAATGAGCAGTTCTTC.

This chain connects TRBV5-6 to TRBJ1-1; D remains ambiguous. This CDR3 has 15 amino acids. Germline values: CDR1 SGHDT, CDR2 YYEEEE. V shed 3 bases and J shed 3 bases, with 15 bases lying between them. The CDR3 DNA reads as TGTGCCAGCAGCTCTCCCGTGGGGTTTGACACTGAAGCTTTCTTT. It encodes CASSSPVGFDTEAFF.

This chain connects TRBV27 to TRBJ2-7; 7 bases line up with TRBD1. The CDR3 consists of 14 residues. Trimming at V came to 3 bases and at J to 2 bases, leaving 4 bases not matched to a gene. Germline V gene sequence: CDR1 MNHEY, CDR2 SMNVEV (reference sequence). CDR3 in DNA: TGTGCCAGCAGTTTCAAAGGACAGGCCTACGAGCAGTACTTC. Translated: CASSFKGQAYEQYF.

This clone has only one observation. The V gene is TRBV9, the J gene TRBJ1-1; possibly TRBD1 for D (5 bases). The germline V and J ends were trimmed by 0 bases and 1 base, with 10 bases remaining between them. The CDR3 has 15 residues. CDR1 SGDLS and CDR2 YYNGEE come from the germline V gene. The CDR3 protein is CASSVVPTENTEAFF. The DNA of the CDR3 is TGTGCCAGCAGCGTAGTTCCGACAGAGAACACTGAAGCTTTCTTT.

The chain joins TRBV11-2 to TRBJ1-4, with 7 nucleotides matching TRBD1. CDR1 is SGHAT and CDR2 is FQNNGV in the germline V gene. The CDR3 covers 15 residues. J was trimmed by 5 bases and V by 5 bases; bases with no gene match: 8. The CDR3, as DNA: TGTGCCAGCAGCCGATCCGGGACAGTGAATGAAAAACTGTTTTTT. Amino acid sequence: CASSRSGTVNEKLFF.

The genes are TRBV5-1 and TRBJ2-2; D is ambiguous. In germline, CDR1 is SGHRS, CDR2 YFSETQ. The CDR3 has 13 amino acids. The ends were cut back, 6 bases at V and 3 bases at J, with 9 bases in the middle. CDR3 DNA: TGCGCCAGCACCCCTGGAGACACCGGGGAGCTGTTTTTT. It codes for CASTPGDTGELFF.

The genes are TRBV9 and TRBJ1-2, with a weak D call TRBD1 (6 bases). The CDR3 loop spans 13 amino acids. V was trimmed by 3 bases and J by 3 bases, leaving 9 bases between them. CDR1 SGDLS and CDR2 YYNGEE come from the germline V gene. CDR3 nucleotides: TGTGCCAGCAGCGAGGGGGGGCACTATGGCTACACCTTC. Amino acids: CASSEGGHYGYTF.

This chain uses TRBV28 with TRBJ2-1, with 13 bases lining up with TRBD2. The V and J ends lost 3 bases and 2 bases, in that order; junction bases with no gene match: 16. Per germline, CDR1 MDHEN and CDR2 SYDVKM. The CDR3 has 21 residues. CDR3 region: CASSFFYRGTSGKGAYNEQFF. In DNA, the CDR3 is TGTGCCAGCAGTTTCTTCTACCGTGGGACTAGCGGGAAAGGGGCCTACAATGAGCAGTTCTTC.

The J gene is TRBJ2-7, the V gene TRBV6-1; 8 bases map to TRBD2. Germline values: CDR1 MNHNS, CDR2 SASEGT. Trimming took 9 bases from V and 6 from J; bases not matched to a gene: 7. The CDR3 covers 12 residues. The CDR3 loop is CASNFAGGEQYF. The CDR3 region has the DNA TGTGCCAGTAACTTCGCGGGAGGCGAGCAGTACTTC.

CDR3 sequence (DNA): TGTGCCAGCAGCCCCTCGGACAACAAAAACATTCAGTACTTC. Translating gives CASSPSDNKNIQYF. V and J are TRBV7-9 and TRBJ2-4; tentatively, D is TRBD1 (5 bases). Germline CDR1 is SEHNR and CDR2 is FQNEAQ (reference sequence). Between the trimmed V and J ends, which lost 5 bases and 3 bases, there was a span of 11 bases. The CDR3 runs 14 residues.

The gene calls are TRBV29-1 and TRBJ2-3; a weak D match, TRBD1 (5 bases). CDR1 SQVTM and CDR2 ANQGSEA come from the germline V gene. The CDR3 contains 13 residues. Trimming took 0 bases from V and 6 from J, leaving 10 bases between them. DNA of the CDR3: TGCAGCGTTGAAGAAGGGGCCCACGATACGCAGTATTTT. Translated: CSVEEGAHDTQYF.

The V and J genes are TRBV19 and TRBJ1-5; 7 bases agree with TRBD1. Germline loops: CDR1 LNHDA, CDR2 SQIVND (reference sequence). V was clipped by 6 bases and J by 2 bases; unmatched bases: 7. The CDR3 totals 15 residues. CDR3 in DNA: TGTGCCAGTAGCCTTTACAGGGGTGGCAATCAGCCCCAGCATTTT. Amino acids: CASSLYRGGNQPQHF.

In regard to this clone: Germline and junction disagree at one end, which may indicate a read error. The chain has TRBV2 and TRBJ2-7; D is ambiguous. Germline V gene lookup returns CDR1 SNHLY and CDR2 FYNNEI. This CDR3 region has 14 residues. CDR3 protein: CASREGKSSYEQYF. DNA of the CDR3: TGTGCCAGCAGGGAAGGGAAATCCTCCTACGAGCAGTACTTC.

This chain joins TRBV7-8 and TRBJ1-3; TRBD1 is a possible D gene (6 bases). The CDR3 loop spans 15 amino acids. V was shortened by 4 bases and J by 0 bases, with 10 bases between the two germline ends. Germline CDR1 reads SGHVS; CDR2 reads FQNEAQ. The CDR3 loop reads CASSSTGYSGNTIYF. The CDR3 DNA sequence: TGTGCCAGCAGCTCGACAGGTTACTCTGGAAACACCATATATTTT.

The chain has TRBV19 and TRBJ2-7; D is possibly TRBD1 or TRBD2 (5 bases each). Germline-derived CDR1 and CDR2 are LNHDA and SQIVND (reference sequence). This CDR3 has 13 residues. V dropped 3 bases and J dropped 2 bases, with 8 bases sitting between them. The CDR3 DNA is TGTGCCAGTAGTATGGGGGAAACCTACGAGCAGTACTTC. The encoded protein is CASSMGETYEQYF.

This clone was seen more than once but under ten times. This chain uses TRBV19 with TRBJ2-7; 13 bases match TRBD2. Germline V lookup: CDR1 LNHDA, CDR2 SQIVND (reference sequence). This CDR3 has 15 amino acids. J lost 2 bases, V lost 4 bases, and 2 bases had no gene match. CDR3 protein: CASSTGTSGAYEQYF. In nucleotides, the CDR3 is TGTGCCAGTAGTACGGGGACTAGCGGGGCCTACGAGCAGTACTTC.

This chain connects TRBV6-6 to TRBJ2-4; no clear D. Trimming took off 5 bases at V and 0 bases at J, with 11 bases between the two ends. The CDR3 is 15 residues long. The germline V gene encodes CDR1 MNHNY and CDR2 SVGAGI (reference sequence). The CDR3 nucleotides read TGTGCCAGCAGTGCACGGACCTTAGCCAAAAACATTCAGTACTTC. This gives the protein CASSARTLAKNIQYF.

V is TRBV4-1 and J is TRBJ2-1; 7 nucleotides agree with TRBD2. CDR3 size: 13 residues. V was clipped by 7 bases and J by 3 bases; unmatched bases: 3. Germline lookup yields CDR1 MGHRA and CDR2 YSYEKL. CDR3 sequence reads: CASTGGSYNEQFF. DNA of the CDR3: TGCGCCAGCACAGGCGGGAGCTACAATGAGCAGTTCTTC.